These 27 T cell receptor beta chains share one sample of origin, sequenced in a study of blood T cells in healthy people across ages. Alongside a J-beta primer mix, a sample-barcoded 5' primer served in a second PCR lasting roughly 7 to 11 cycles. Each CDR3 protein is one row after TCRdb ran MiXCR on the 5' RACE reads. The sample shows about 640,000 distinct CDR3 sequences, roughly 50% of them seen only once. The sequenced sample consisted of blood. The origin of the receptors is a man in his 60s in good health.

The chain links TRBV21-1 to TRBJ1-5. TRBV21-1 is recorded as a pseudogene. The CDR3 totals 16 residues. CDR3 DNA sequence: TGTGCCAGCAGCAAGGGGGAGGCGCATAGCAATCAGCCCCAGCATTTT. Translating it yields CASSKGEAHSNQPQHF.

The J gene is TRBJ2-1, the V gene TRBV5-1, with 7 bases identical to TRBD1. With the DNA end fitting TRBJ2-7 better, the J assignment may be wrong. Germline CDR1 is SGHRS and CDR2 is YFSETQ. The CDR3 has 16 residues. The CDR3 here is CASSFGQASSYNEQYF. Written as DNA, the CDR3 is TGCGCCAGCAGCTTCGGACAGGCCAGCTCCTACAATGAGCAGTACTTC.

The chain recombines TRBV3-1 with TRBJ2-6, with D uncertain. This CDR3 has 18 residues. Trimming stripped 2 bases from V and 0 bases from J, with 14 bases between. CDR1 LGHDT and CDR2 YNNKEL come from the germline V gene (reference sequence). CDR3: CASSQILGPSSGANVLTF. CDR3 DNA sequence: TGTGCCAGCAGCCAAATACTCGGACCGAGCTCTGGGGCCAACGTCCTGACTTTC. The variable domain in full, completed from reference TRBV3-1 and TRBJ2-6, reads DTAVSQTPKYLVTQMGNDKSIKCEQNLGHDTMYWYKQDSKKFLKIMFSYNNKELIINETVPNRFSPKSPDKAHLNLHINSLELGDSAVYFCASSQILGPSSGANVLTFGAGSRLTVL.

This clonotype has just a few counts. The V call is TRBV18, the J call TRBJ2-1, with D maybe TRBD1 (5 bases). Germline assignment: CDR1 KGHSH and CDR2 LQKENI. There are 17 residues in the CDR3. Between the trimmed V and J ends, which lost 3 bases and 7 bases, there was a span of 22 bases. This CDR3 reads CASSPPNSLVGVNEQFF. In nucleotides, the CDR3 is TGTGCCAGCTCACCCCCCAATTCATTGGTAGGGGTGAATGAGCAGTTCTTC.

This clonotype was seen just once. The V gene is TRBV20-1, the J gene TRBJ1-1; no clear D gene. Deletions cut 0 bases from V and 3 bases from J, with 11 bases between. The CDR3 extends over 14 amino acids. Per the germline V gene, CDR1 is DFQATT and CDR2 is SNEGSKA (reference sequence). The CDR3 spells CSARDLPGHTEAFF. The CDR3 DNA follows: TGCAGTGCTAGAGATCTCCCTGGTCACACTGAAGCTTTCTTT.

The chain's CDR3 is CASSLSGPEAFF. The CDR3 DNA is TGTGCCAGCAGTTTATCCGGTCCTGAAGCTTTCTTT. The chain has TRBV27 and TRBJ1-1, with D unresolved. This CDR3 is 12 amino acids long. The germline V and J ends were trimmed by 0 bases and 6 bases, with 5 bases remaining between them. Germline-derived CDR1 and CDR2 are MNHEY and SMNVEV (reference sequence).

CDR3 in DNA: TGCGCCAGCCTAGATGGTTTCACAGATACGCAGTATTTT. It is translated as CASLDGFTDTQYF. The V call is TRBV5-1, the J call TRBJ2-3; no firm D call. Germline V CDR1 and CDR2: SGHRS, YFSETQ. V was pared by 7 bases and J by 2 bases, with 11 bases between. This CDR3 is 13 amino acids long.

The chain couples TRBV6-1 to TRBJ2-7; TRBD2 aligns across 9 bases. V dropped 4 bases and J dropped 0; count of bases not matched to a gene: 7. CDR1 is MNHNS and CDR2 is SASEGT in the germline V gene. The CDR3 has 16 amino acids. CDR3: CASSALAGATSYEQYF. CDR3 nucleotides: TGTGCCAGCAGTGCATTAGCGGGGGCAACCTCCTACGAGCAGTACTTC.

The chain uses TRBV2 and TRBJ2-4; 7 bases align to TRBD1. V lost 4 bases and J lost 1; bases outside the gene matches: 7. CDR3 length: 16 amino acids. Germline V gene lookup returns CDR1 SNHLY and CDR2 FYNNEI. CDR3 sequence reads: CASSGQGGVAKNIQYF. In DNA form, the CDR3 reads TGTGCCAGCAGTGGACAGGGTGGGGTTGCCAAAAACATTCAGTACTTC.

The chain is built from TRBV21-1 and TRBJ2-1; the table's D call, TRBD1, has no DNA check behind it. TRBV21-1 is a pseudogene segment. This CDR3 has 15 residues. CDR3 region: CASSKWGGGQGEQFF. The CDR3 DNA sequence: TGTGCCAGCAGCAAATGGGGTGGGGGCCAGGGTGAGCAGTTCTTC.

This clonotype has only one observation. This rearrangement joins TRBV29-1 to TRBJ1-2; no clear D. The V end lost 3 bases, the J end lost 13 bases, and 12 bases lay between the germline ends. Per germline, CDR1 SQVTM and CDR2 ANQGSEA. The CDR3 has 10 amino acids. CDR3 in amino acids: CSVDEGISTF. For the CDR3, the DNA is TGCAGCGTTGACGAAGGAATCTCCACCTTC.

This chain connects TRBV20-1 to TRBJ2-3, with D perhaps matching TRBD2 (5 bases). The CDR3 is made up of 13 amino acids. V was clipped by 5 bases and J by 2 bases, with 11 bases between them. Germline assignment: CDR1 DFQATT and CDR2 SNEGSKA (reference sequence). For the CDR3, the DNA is TGCAGTGCTGGTAGCGCCGCCACAGATACGCAGTATTTT. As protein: CSAGSAATDTQYF.

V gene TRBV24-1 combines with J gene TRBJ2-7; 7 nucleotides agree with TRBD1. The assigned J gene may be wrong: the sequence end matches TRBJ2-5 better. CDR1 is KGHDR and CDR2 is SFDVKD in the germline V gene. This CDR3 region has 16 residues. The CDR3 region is CATSEPGTVSRETQYF. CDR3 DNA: TGTGCCACCAGTGAACCCGGGACAGTAAGTAGGGAGACCCAGTACTTC.

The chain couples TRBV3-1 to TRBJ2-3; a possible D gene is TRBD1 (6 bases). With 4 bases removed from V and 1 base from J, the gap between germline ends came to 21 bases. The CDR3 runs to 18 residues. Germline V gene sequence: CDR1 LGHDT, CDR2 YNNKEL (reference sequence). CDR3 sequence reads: CASSPRTGGLFGTDTQYF. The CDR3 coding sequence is TGTGCCAGCAGCCCACGGACTGGGGGCCTCTTCGGCACAGATACGCAGTATTTT.

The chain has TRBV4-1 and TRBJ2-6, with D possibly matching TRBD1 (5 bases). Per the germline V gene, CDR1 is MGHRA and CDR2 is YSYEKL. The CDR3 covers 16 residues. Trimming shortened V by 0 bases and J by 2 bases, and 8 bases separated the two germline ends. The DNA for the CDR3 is TGCGCCAGCAGCCAAGAGGTAGGGGCTGGGGCCAACGTCCTGACTTTC. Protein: CASSQEVGAGANVLTF.

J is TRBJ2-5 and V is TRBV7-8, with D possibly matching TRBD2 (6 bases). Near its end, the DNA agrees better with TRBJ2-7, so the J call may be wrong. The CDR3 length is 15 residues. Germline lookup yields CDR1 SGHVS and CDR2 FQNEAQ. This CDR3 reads CASSLLDSQGGEQYF. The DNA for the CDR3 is TGTGCCAGCAGCTTACTTGACTCCCAGGGAGGCGAGCAGTACTTC.

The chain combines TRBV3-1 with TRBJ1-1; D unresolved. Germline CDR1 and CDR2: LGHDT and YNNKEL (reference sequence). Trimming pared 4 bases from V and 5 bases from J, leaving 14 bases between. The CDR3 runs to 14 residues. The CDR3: CASSPGRGGTEAFF. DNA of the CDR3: TGTGCCAGCAGCCCCGGGAGAGGCGGGACTGAAGCTTTCTTT. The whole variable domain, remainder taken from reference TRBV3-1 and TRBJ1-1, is DTAVSQTPKYLVTQMGNDKSIKCEQNLGHDTMYWYKQDSKKFLKIMFSYNNKELIINETVPNRFSPKSPDKAHLNLHINSLELGDSAVYFCASSPGRGGTEAFFGQGTRLTVV.

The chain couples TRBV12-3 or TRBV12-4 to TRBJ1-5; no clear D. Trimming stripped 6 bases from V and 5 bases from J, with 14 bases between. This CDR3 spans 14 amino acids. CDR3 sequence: CASSGGVMDQPQHF. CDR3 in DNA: TGTGCCAGCAGCGGTGGGGTGATGGATCAGCCCCAGCATTTT.

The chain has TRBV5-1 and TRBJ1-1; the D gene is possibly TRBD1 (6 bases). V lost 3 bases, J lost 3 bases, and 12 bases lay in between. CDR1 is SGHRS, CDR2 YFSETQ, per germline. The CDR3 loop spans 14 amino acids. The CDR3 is CASSSGQIDTEAFF. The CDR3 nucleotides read TGCGCCAGCAGCTCCGGACAGATCGACACTGAAGCTTTCTTT.

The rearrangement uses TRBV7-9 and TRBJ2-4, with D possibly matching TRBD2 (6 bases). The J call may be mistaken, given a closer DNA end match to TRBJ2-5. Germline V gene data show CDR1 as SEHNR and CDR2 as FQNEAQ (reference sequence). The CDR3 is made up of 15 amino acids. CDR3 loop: CASTPGGRGQETQYF. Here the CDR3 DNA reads TGTGCCAGCACCCCCGGGGGTCGGGGACAAGAGACCCAGTACTTC.

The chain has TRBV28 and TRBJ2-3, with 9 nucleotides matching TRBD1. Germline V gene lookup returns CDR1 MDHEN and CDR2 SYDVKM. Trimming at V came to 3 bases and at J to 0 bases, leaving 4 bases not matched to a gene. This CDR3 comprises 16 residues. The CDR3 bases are TGTGCCAGCAGTTTGGGGACAGGGTTTAGCACAGATACGCAGTATTTT. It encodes CASSLGTGFSTDTQYF.

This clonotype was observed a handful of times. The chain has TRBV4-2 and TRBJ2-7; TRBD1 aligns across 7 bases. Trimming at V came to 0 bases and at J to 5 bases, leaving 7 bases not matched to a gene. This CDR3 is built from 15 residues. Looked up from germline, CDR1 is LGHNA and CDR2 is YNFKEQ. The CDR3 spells CASSQDLRGNHEQYF. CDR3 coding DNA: TGTGCCAGCAGCCAAGATCTCAGGGGGAACCACGAGCAGTACTTC.

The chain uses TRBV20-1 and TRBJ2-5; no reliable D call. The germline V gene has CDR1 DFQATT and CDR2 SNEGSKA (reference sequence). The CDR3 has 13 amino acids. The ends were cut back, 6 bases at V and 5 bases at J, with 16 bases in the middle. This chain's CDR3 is CSAHREASETQYF. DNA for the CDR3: TGCAGTGCCCACCGCGAGGCCTCGGAGACCCAGTACTTC.

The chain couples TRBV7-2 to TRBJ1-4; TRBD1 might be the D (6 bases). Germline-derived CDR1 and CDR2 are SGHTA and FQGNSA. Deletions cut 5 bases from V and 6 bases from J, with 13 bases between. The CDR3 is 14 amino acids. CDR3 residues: CASSRDITYEKLFF. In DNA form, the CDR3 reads TGTGCCAGCAGCCGGGACATAACGTATGAAAAACTGTTTTTT.

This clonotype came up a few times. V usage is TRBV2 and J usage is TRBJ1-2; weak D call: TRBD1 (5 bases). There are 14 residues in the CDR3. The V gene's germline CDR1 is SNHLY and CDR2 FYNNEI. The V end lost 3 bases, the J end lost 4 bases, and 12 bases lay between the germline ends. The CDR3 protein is CASSEAGTGYGYTF. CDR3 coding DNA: TGTGCCAGCAGTGAGGCGGGGACCGGCTATGGCTACACCTTC.

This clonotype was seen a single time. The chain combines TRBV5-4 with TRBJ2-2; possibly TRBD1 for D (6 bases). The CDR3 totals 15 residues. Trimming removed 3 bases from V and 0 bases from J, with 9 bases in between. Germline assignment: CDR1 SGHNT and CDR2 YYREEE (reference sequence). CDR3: CASSSQGPNTGELFF. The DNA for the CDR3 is TGTGCCAGCAGCTCACAGGGCCCGAACACCGGGGAGCTGTTTTTT.

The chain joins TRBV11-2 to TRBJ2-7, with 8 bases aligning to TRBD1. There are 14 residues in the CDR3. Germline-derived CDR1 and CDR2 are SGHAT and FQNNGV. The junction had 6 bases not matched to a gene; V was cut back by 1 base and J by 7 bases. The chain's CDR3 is CASSLAQGAREQYF. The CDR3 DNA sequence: TGTGCCAGCAGCTTAGCGCAGGGGGCCCGGGAGCAGTACTTC.